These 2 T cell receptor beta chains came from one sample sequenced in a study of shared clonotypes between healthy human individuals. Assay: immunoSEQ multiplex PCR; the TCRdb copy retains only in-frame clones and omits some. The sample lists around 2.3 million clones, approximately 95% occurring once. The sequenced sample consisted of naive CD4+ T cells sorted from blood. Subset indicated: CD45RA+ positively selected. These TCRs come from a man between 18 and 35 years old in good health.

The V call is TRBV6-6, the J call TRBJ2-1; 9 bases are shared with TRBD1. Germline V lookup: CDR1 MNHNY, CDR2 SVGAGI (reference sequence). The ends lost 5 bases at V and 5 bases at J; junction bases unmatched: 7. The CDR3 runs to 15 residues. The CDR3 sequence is CASSNPGQGNNEQFF. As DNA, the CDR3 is TGTGCCAGCAGTAATCCGGGACAGGGCAACAATGAGCAGTTCTTC.

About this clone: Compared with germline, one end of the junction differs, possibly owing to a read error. CDR3 sequence reads: CVSKGQGFATQYF. The CDR3 coding sequence is TGTGTCAGCAAGGGACAGGGGTTCGCGACGCAGTATTTT. The chain employs TRBV2 and TRBJ2-3, with TRBD1 matching 10 bases. Germline CDR1 SNHLY, CDR2 FYNNEI. There are 13 residues in the CDR3. The entire variable domain, with the rest obtained from reference TRBV2 and TRBJ2-3, is as follows: EPEVTQTPSHQVTQMGQEVILRCVPISNHLYFYWYRQILGQKVEFLVSFYNNEISEKSEIFDDQFSVERPDGSNFTLKIRSTKLEDSAMYFCVSKGQGFATQYFGPGTRLTVL.